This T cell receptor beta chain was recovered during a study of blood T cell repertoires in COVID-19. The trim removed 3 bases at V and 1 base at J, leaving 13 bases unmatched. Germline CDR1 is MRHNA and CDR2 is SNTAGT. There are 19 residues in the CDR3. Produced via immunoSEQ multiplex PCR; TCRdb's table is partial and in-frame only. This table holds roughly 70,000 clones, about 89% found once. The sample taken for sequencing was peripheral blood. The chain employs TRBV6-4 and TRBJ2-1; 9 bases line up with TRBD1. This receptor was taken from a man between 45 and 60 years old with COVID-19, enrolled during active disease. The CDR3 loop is CASSEESGQGRISYNEQFF. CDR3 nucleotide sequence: TGTGCCAGCAGTGAGGAGTCGGGACAGGGTCGTATATCCTACAATGAGCAGTTCTTC.